Only a few counts were recorded for the clone carrying this TCR beta chain. Treatment: oral pan-JAK inhibitor, 5-10 mg twice daily. The CDR3 loop spans 10 amino acids. With V trimmed by 2 bases and J by 12 bases, 1 base remained unmatched. CDR1 SQVTM and CDR2 ANQGSEA come from the germline V gene. The source of the sample is a study of CD8+ T cells in alopecia areata. Study-wide context: Patients in the treated group were given tofacitinib by mouth, 5 to 10 mg twice a day.

RNA was isolated and reverse transcribed to cDNA, the sequencing template. Assay: immunoSEQ multiplex PCR; the TCRdb copy retains only in-frame clones and omits some. The table has 95,000 to 120,000 clones, roughly 50% seen once; the top ten hold 3% to 4%. The receptor was derived from a human donor with alopecia areata. Specimen: CD4+ T cells sorted from blood, collected at week 24, from a patient treated with tofacitinib. The rearrangement joins TRBV29-1 to TRBJ2-5; 9 bases fit TRBD1. In nucleotides, the CDR3 is TGCAGCGTTGAACGACAGGGGGAGTACTTC. Translating it yields CSVERQGEYF.